By sample share, the clone carrying this T cell receptor (gamma chain) is large. Its antigen is not identified. The source of the sample is a study of gamma delta lymphoproliferative disorders and STAT genes. Across the study: Delta-chain libraries followed the EuroClonality-NGS standard operating procedure.

Regarding the study as a whole: Patient gamma repertoires clustered apart from healthy controls; delta did not.

Trimming cost V 2 bases and J 0 bases; bases outside gene matches: 1. The CDR3 runs 13 residues. The V gene's germline CDR1 is VENAVY and CDR2 YDSYNSRV. Genomic DNA from isolated PBMCs served as the sequencing template. TCRdb re-called the multiplex PCR reads via CATT. In the table there are over 550 gamma-chain clones, roughly 25% of which are singletons. The chain employs TRGV8 and TRGJ1 or TRGJ2. The J gene, not given by TCRdb, was assigned here from a germline match of the nucleotide sequence. The clonotype originates from a human donor in good health. Specimen: blood. CDR3 sequence reads: CATWDMNYYKKLF. The CDR3 region has the DNA TGTGCCACCTGGGATATGAATTATTATAAGAAACTCTTT.